These 2 T cell receptor beta chains were all obtained from the same sample, sequenced in a study of post-analysis software for immune sequencing data (dated by TCRdb to between 2014 and 2016). Summary of the overall study and its limitations: Roughly 5 TRBV segments, including TRBV5-6, TRBV5-1 and TRBV20-1, were significantly more frequent in patients than controls.

Libraries were built with PCR. The sequencer was an Illumina HiSeq 2500. To reduce PCR and sequencing biases, unique molecular identifiers were incorporated into the TCR beta cDNA libraries. TCRdb passed the public sequencing reads through fastp at Q25 and MiXCR, retaining productive beta sequences. A single entry per CDR3 protein holds the most common genes and DNA from its merged rows. This sample has about 820,000 distinct CDR3 sequences in its table, and roughly 58% of those were observed once. The ten largest clones capture approximately 4.5% of the sample. Their antigen targets remain unknown. Sequencing was performed on blood. The receptors here all came from a girl aged 10-17 years with multiple sclerosis.

The chain recombines TRBV20-1 with TRBJ2-4, with 14 bases matching TRBD2. The DNA end is more similar to TRBJ2-7, so the J call may be wrong. The germline V gene has CDR1 DFQATT and CDR2 SNEGSKA (reference sequence). CDR3 length: 18 residues. This CDR3 is CSASIPGTSGSPRYEQYF. In DNA, the CDR3 is TGCAGTGCTAGTATCCCCGGGACTAGCGGGAGCCCAAGGTACGAGCAGTACTTC.

This clonotype was observed a handful of times. J is TRBJ1-2 and V is TRBV29-1; D is unresolved. Trimming cost V 3 bases and J 4 bases, with 15 bases left between them. From germline, CDR1 is SQVTM and CDR2 ANQGSEA. This CDR3 is 14 amino acids long. The chain's CDR3 is CSVEEGAAVYGYTF. The CDR3 bases are TGCAGCGTTGAGGAGGGAGCGGCGGTCTATGGCTACACCTTC.